This T cell receptor (beta chain) derives from a study of cytomegalovirus exposure and HLA in healthy donors (dated 2017 in TCRdb). For context, the study as a whole: In an earlier analysis of fewer than 750 of the donors, 250 to 350 Gb of sequence data and approximately 100 million unique TCR beta sequences from about 179 million T cells were reported. The study used immunosequencing to profile the T cell repertoires of around 600 subjects and linked those repertoires to cytomegalovirus serostatus. A separate validation cohort of 90 to 150 different subjects was used in addition to the roughly 700-subject first cohort. Genome-wide SNP genotypes for about 60% of the roughly 700 donors were used in a later genetic analysis, which treated that subset as a discovery cohort. Every repertoire in the discovery cohort had been generated on one and the same sequencing platform. The study aimed to test whether signatures of past pathogen exposure could be identified by cataloging public T cell receptors. Across under 500 genotyped donors of the cohort, an average of about 240,000 unique TCR beta nucleotide sequences per donor were sequenced, and roughly 20% of those sequences were non-productive. Donor age, sex, ethnicity and CMV serostatus were collected together with the repertoire data. An early release covering roughly 580 HLA-typed donors comprised around 300 gigabases of sequencing data and about 90 million unique TCR sequences. In a later analysis, previously published TCR beta repertoires from 500 to 750 donors were re-analyzed and high-resolution HLA genotyping was added so that TCR occurrence patterns could be studied. Typing coverage varied by locus: roughly 620-640 donors for A, B, C, DRB1 and DQB1; some 520 for DQA1; 606 for DPA1; 450 to 480 for DPB1. In an earlier analysis of 500 to 650 of the donors, high-throughput TCR beta sequencing was used to judge whether each TCR beta V gene segment behaved as functional or pseudogenic. In the later analysis, no new phenotypic data were used to find candidate immune exposures; instead, reliance was placed on TCR beta sequences and their occurrence across donors. Four or five DR-DQ haplotypes were handled as single units for association and clustering, since linkage in the cohort was strong. The genetic ancestry cluster associated with self-reported Caucasian donors included around 76% of the approximately 410 genotyped donors. The study combined high-throughput TCR immunosequencing, statistical association of individual TCRs with disease status, and machine learning to predict cytomegalovirus infection status. HLA typing covered class I and class II loci at four-digit resolution. The paper as a whole reports these results and caveats: In an earlier analysis of 587 of the donors, most TCR beta V segments appeared in productive rearrangements about 90% or about 30% of the time, broadly matching IMGT annotations. In a later genetic analysis, fewer N-insertions in productive TCRs were reported among donors in an Asian-associated ancestry cluster than the approximately 710-donor mean. For the cohort, immune exposure information was limited to CMV serostatus. When HLA alleles, especially DR and DQ, strongly co-occurred, attributing TCR associations to individual alleles was difficult. A later analysis found that HLA-associated TCR beta chains were more clonally expanded and had lower generation probabilities than equally common non-associated chains. A few of the identified cytomegalovirus-associated TCR beta chains were confirmed in vitro to be specific for cytomegalovirus antigens. A cluster of highly shared sequence variants was judged likely to represent a technical artifact of the sequencing pipeline. Sequencing depth was assumed to be roughly uniform across donors in the presence/absence analyses, though that assumption may not hold. A later analysis reported that several top co-occurrence clusters appeared linked to parvovirus B19, influenza, CMV and Epstein-Barr virus. A further reported finding was that TCR beta sequences accurately predicted the HLA-A and HLA-B alleles for most subjects in the first cohort. Linkage disequilibrium might explain the correlated functional status among segregating V segments, but an unknown experimental factor could not be excluded. According to the authors, the approach could potentially be generalized to other disease states and immunological phenotypes. In a later analysis, TCR association rates were found to vary across HLA loci, with the most associated TCRs seen for DRB1 alleles and the fewest for HLA-C alleles. At a false discovery rate of 0.05, a later analysis linked 15,000 to 20,000 TCR beta sequences to specific HLA alleles. The cohort was sequenced for TCR beta chains only, and without alpha or paired-chain data the features that could be detected were limited. An association between a missense DCLRE1C variant and V-gene and J-gene trimming of TCR beta chains was found in a later genetic analysis and replicated in an independent cohort. A total of about 180 TCR beta chains were listed by the study as associated with cytomegalovirus. Some IMGT-functional V segments, including TRBV6-2 and TRBV6-3, could not be told apart with the 87-base-pair reads, so those segments were excluded. In both the original and validation cohorts, the classifier was reported to diagnose cytomegalovirus status with high specificity and sensitivity. In a later analysis, most CMV-associated TCR beta chains were found to appear HLA-restricted, with HLA associations seemingly driven largely by CMV exposure. Most TCR sequences were observed very rarely across donors, whereas some public TCRs were present in many individuals. Because HLA typing was unavailable for some donors at each locus, only the typed subset was used in association tests. Because counts were too low, about 17 rarely observed V segments, including chromosome 9 orphons, were excluded from the earlier analysis of roughly 580 of the donors.

V loses 8 bases at its end and J loses 5 bases; junction bases beyond the gene matches: 10. According to the germline V gene, CDR1 reads KGHSH and CDR2 reads LQKENI. The CDR3 holds 15 amino acids from the cysteine to the phenylalanine. Here the CDR3 DNA is all that survives: 45 bases in frame from base 1. In regard to this clone: Its antigen is not yet known.

Libraries were constructed by the immunoSEQ multiplex PCR assay. For the multiplex PCR, a mixture combining 60 forward primers for TCR Vbeta segments and 13 reverse primers for TCR Jbeta segments was used. A multiplex PCR assay on genomic DNA amplified the CDR3 region of rearranged TCR beta genes. The amplified TCR beta libraries were sequenced on the Illumina HiSeq System as 87-base-pair reads. On the study's bioinformatics: Across the 666 repertoires, a later analysis counted roughly 77 million unique TCR beta chains, 9.5 million to 12 million of which were shared by at least two donors. To remove PCR and sequencing errors, raw reads were error-corrected and collapsed into unique sequences using a nearest-neighbor algorithm that merged closely related sequences. To assign V, D and J gene segments, CDR3 sequences were aligned to IMGT reference sequences. For a sequence to be retained, a match of at least six nucleotides was required to both a V gene segment and a J gene segment. A rearrangement counted as productive if the CDR3 had no stop codons and remained in frame with V and J, and every other rearrangement counted as non-productive. CDR3 was defined according to IMGT convention as the region running from the second conserved V-encoded cysteine to the conserved J-encoded phenylalanine. The earlier analysis of about 610 of the donors excluded any sequence lacking an unambiguous match to a single V gene segment. An earlier analysis of approximately 590 of the donors classified V segments as functional when productive rearrangements were above 56.7% and as segregating when the standard deviation between donors was above 5%. A statistical classification framework was developed to diagnose cytomegalovirus status using the catalog of TCR beta chain sequences. V and J gene assignment, in a later analysis, came from comparing TCR nucleotide sequences with IMGT/GENE-DB human TR gene sequences. In a later analysis, CDR3 sequences and most-parsimonious VDJ recombination scenarios were assigned using the TCRdist pipeline. In a later analysis, each TCR beta chain was defined by its CDR3 amino acid sequence together with its V-gene family, and reads without a unique V-gene family were excluded. In a later analysis, 450 to 600 highly shared, low-generation-probability nucleotide sequences were removed to address suspected cross-contamination and a sequencing artifact. In a later analysis, a clonal expansion index for each public chain was calculated from normalized within-repertoire ranks of inferred template counts. A later analysis computed generation probabilities with a VDJ recombination model fitted to out-of-frame rearrangements, and checked the results against IGoR. In a later analysis, TCR-TCR, TCR-HLA and TCR-CMV co-occurrence was scored with hypergeometric tests, and a repertoire-size bias correction was applied to TCR pairs. False discovery rates were estimated in a later analysis by permuting HLA or CMV assignments 20 times. In a later analysis, co-occurring TCRs were grouped with DBSCAN, and TCRdist sequence similarity was added when clustering was performed within HLA-allele-positive subsets. Co-occurrence clustering excluded repertoires with fewer than 30,000 or more than 120,000 public chains, plus five with anomalous nucleotide sharing. TCRdb obtained this table from immuneACCESS and retained in-frame rearrangements with V and J assigned. These tables miss some clones; where compared with another copy, unresolved V genes account for less than half of the shortfall, and the remainder is unexplained. For V, J and clone size, that table is used; D and trimming come from the DNA. The table of this sample itemizes tens of thousands of clones. 8.1% of the sample comes from the top ten.

The cohort was made up of under 800 healthy bone marrow donors. All cohort members were sampled while nominally healthy, although unrecorded immune exposures were likely present. The donor was CMV seronegative and was included in the group of under 450 seronegative cohort members. A peripheral blood sample was provided by each donor, and peripheral blood mononuclear cells were used for TCR beta sequencing. Genomic DNA extraction from the blood cell samples was performed with the Qiagen DNeasy Blood Extraction Kit. The TCR comes from a male donor in good health and CMV-seronegative. Here the chain combines TRBV18 and TRBJ2-5; the junction holds 11 bases that match TRBD2. Material for sequencing was PBMCs. At the DNA level, the sequence is TGTGCCAGCCTCCCACTAGCGGGAGTTGGCGAGACCCAGTACTTC. Its protein product is CASLPLAGVGETQYF.